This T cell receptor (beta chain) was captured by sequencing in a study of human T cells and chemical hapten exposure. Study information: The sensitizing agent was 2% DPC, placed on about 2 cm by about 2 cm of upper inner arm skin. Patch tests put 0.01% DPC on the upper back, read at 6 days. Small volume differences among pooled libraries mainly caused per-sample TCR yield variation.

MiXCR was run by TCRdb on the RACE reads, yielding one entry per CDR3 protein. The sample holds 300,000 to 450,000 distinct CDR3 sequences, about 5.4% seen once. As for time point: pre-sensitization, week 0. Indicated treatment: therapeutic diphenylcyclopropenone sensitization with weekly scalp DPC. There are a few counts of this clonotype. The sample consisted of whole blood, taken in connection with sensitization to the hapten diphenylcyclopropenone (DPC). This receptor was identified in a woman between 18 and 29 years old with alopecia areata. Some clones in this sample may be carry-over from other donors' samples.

The CDR3 DNA reads as TGTGCCAGTAGTACGCGGGACGGATCTAACTATGGCTACACCTTC. It encodes CASSTRDGSNYGYTF. The V call is TRBV19, the J call TRBJ1-2; D might be TRBD1 (5 bases). The CDR3 runs 15 residues. Germline CDR1 and CDR2: LNHDA and SQIVND (reference sequence). The germline V and J ends were trimmed by 4 bases and 0 bases, with 12 bases remaining between them. Supplemented by reference TRBV19 and TRBJ1-2, the full variable domain reads DGGITQSPKYLFRKEGQNVTLSCEQNLNHDAMYWYRQDPGQGLRLIYYSQIVNDFQKGDIAEGYSVSREKKESFPLTVTSAQKNPTAFYLCASSTRDGSNYGYTFGSGTRLTVV.